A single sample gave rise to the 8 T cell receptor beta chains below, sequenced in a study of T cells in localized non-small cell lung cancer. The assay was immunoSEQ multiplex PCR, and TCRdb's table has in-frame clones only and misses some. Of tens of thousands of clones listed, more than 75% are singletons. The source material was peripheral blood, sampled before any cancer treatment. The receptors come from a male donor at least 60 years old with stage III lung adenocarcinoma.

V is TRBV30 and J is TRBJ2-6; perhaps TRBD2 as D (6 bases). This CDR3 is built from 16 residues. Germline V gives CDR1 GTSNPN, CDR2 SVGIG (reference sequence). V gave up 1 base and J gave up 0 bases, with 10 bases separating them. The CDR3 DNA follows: TGTGCCTGGAGTGCCCTCGGGGGCTCTGGGGCCAACGTCCTGACTTTC. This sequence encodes CAWSALGGSGANVLTF.

The CDR3 here is CASSFREWNTEAFF. The CDR3 DNA is TGTGCCAGCAGCTTCCGGGAATGGAACACTGAAGCTTTCTTT. The V and J genes are TRBV5-6 and TRBJ1-1; D gene unclear. The CDR3 is made up of 14 amino acids. With 2 bases removed from V and 1 base from J, the gap between germline ends came to 9 bases. Germline V gene lookup returns CDR1 SGHDT and CDR2 YYEEEE. Based on the CDR3 plus reference TRBV5-6 and TRBJ1-1, the full variable domain is DAGVTQSPTHLIKTRGQQVTLRCSPKSGHDTVSWYQQALGQGPQFIFQYYEEEERQRGNFPDRFSGHQFPNYSSELNVNALLLGDSALYLCASSFREWNTEAFFGQGTRLTVV.

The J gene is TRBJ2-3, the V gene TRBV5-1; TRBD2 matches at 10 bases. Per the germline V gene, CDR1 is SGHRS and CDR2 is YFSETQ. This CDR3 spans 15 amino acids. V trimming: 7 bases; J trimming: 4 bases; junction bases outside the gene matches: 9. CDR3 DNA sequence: TGCGCCAGCGGTACAGGAGCGGGAGGGCCAGATACGCAGTATTTT. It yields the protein CASGTGAGGPDTQYF.

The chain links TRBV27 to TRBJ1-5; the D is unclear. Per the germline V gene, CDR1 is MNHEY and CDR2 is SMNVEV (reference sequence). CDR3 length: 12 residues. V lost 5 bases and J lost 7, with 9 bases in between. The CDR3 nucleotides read TGTGCCAGCAGTACTTGGGGACAGCCCCAGCATTTT. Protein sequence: CASSTWGQPQHF.

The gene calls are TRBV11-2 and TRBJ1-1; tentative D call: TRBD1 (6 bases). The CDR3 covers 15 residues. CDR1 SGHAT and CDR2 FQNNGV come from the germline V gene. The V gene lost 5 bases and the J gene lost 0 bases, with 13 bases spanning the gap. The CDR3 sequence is CASSPQGGLNTEAFF. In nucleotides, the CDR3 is TGTGCCAGCAGCCCACAGGGCGGGCTGAACACTGAAGCTTTCTTT.

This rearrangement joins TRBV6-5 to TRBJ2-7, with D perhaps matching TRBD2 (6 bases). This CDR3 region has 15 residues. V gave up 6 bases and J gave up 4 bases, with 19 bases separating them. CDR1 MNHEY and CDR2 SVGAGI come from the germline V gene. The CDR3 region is CASRSPGLIEYEQYF. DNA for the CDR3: TGTGCCAGCAGATCACCGGGACTCATAGAATACGAGCAGTACTTC.

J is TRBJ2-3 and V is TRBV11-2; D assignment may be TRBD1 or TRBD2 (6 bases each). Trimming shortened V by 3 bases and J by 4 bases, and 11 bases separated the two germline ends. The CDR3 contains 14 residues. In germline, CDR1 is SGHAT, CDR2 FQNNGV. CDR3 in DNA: TGTGCCAGCAGCTTTTGGGGGGCCGCAGATACGCAGTATTTT. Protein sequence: CASSFWGAADTQYF. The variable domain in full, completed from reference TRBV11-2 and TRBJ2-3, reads EAGVAQSPRYKIIEKRQSVAFWCNPISGHATLYWYQQILGQGPKLLIQFQNNGVVDDSQLPKDRFSAERLKGVDSTLKIQPAKLEDSAVYLCASSFWGAADTQYFGPGTRLTVL.

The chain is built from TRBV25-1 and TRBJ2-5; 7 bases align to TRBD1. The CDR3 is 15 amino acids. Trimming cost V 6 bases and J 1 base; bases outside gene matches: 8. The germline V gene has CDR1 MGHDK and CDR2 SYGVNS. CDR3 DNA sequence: TGTGCCAGCAGCAAACAGGGGTCTCCCCAAGAGACCCAGTACTTC. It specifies CASSKQGSPQETQYF.